Given below is one T cell receptor (beta chain) in context. The germline V and J ends were trimmed by 1 base and 6 bases, with 13 bases remaining between them. The CDR3 length is 15 residues. Germline V gene lookup returns CDR1 SGHTA and CDR2 FQGTGA. The data belong to a study of blood T cell repertoires in COVID-19. Across the study: Acute and convalescent COVID-19 specimens originated in the United States, Italy and Spain. PBMCs, B-cell-depleted T cells, or T cells provided the cDNA or gDNA that made up the material.

Methods used by the authors: Reference gene primers were amplified, and this amplification served to estimate nucleated cell counts. Libraries were prepared by immunoSEQ multiplex PCR; TCRdb keeps only in-frame clonotypes and omits some of them. Clonal size and the V and J genes are those of that table, whereas D and trimming came from the DNA. Here the sample spans more than 35,000 clones, about nine tenths being singletons. The rearrangement links TRBV7-3 to TRBJ1-5; possible D gene TRBD1, 5 bases. The sequence came from a man aged 55 to 70 with acute or convalescent COVID-19. The source material was peripheral blood. CDR3: CASSLMWGPGQPQHF. The CDR3 bases are TGTGCCAGCAGCTTAATGTGGGGCCCGGGTCAGCCCCAGCATTTT.